What follows describes a single T cell receptor (beta chain). These data come from a study of OX40 agonist ivuxolimab in advanced cancers. The method was immunoSEQ multiplex PCR; TCRdb's version includes in-frame clones alone and lacks a portion of them. The data contain 34,000 or so clones, about 89% of them seen just once; the ten biggest clones take up under 5.5%. Germline-derived CDR1 and CDR2 are LGHNA and YSLEER. V dropped 0 bases and J dropped 2 bases, with 14 bases sitting between them. The CDR3 has 16 residues. Sequenced material: CD4+ or CD8+ T cells sorted from blood, taken in a trial of the OX40 agonist ivuxolimab. The sequence was obtained from an adult with an advanced solid tumor such as melanoma, head and neck, liver or kidney cancer. The gene calls are TRBV4-3 and TRBJ2-7; TRBD1 might be the D (5 bases). CDR3 protein: CASSQDRSDSAYEQYF. CDR3 bases: TGCGCCAGCAGCCAAGATCGTTCCGACAGTGCCTACGAGCAGTACTTC.